The sample holds many counts of the clone carrying this T cell receptor beta chain. Its target is not known. From the reads, TCRdb called clonotypes with MiXCR, one entry per CDR3 protein. Of about 740,000 distinct CDR3 sequences listed, around a third are singletons. The sample originates from a study of T cell repertoires in cytomegalovirus infection. Study overall: Epitope selection comprised recently identified HLA-C-restricted CMV epitopes and well-studied HLA-B-restricted CMV epitopes. It was the public TCR beta signatures that indicated both CMV infection and matching HLA type.

Findings of the study overall: HLA-C-restricted CMV clonotypes gave the most frequent clonotype in two of eight donors. Carriage of CMV together with the relevant HLA was identifiable through cumulative public TCR beta family frequency.

The V gene's germline CDR1 is LGHNA and CDR2 YSLEER. V lost 1 base, J lost 7 bases, and 14 bases lay in between. This CDR3 is 14 amino acids long. This chain uses TRBV4-3 with TRBJ2-7, with unresolved D. The sample consisted of cultured PBMCs, taken from culture after CMV antigen stimulation. The origin of this receptor is a human donor in good health (CMV status not recorded). Some clones in this sample may be carry-over from other donors' samples. CDR3 sequence reads: CASSQGPGSKEQYF. CDR3 sequence (DNA): TGCGCCAGCAGCCAAGGACCCGGTTCCAAGGAGCAGTACTTC.